This T cell receptor beta chain was obtained from a study of blood T cell repertoires in COVID-19. Turning to the study itself: Nucleic acid was either cDNA or gDNA, and it came from T cells, B-cell-depleted T cells, or PBMCs.

The participants were between about 18 and 89 years old and came from 24 US areas. Trimming pared 6 bases from V and 2 bases from J, leaving 10 bases between. The CDR3 has 13 amino acids. Germline-derived CDR1 and CDR2 are SGDLS and YYNGEE. In the authors' workflow: Amplifying reference gene primers gave estimates of nucleated cell counts. Some clones are missing from TCRdb's copy, which holds only in-frame ones; the method was immunoSEQ multiplex PCR. That table supplies the V and J calls and clone size; D and trimming were determined from the DNA. The repertoire holds some 220,000 clones, with 80% to 90% as singletons.

The sequenced material came from PBMCs or T cells enriched from blood (not recorded which). This rearrangement joins TRBV9 to TRBJ2-3, with D perhaps matching TRBD2 (6 bases). The sequence was obtained from a young woman in a cohort exposed to, infected with or recovered from COVID-19 (not recorded which). CDR3 loop: CASNGGYTDTQYF. The DNA for the CDR3 is TGTGCCAGCAATGGAGGGTACACAGATACGCAGTATTTT.